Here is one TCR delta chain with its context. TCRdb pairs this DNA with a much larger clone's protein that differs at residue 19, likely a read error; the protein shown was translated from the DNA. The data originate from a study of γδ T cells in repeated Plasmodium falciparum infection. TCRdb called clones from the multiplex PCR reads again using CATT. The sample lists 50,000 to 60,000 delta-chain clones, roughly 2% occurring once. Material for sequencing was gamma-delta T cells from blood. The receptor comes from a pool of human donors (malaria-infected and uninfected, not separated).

The CDR3 region is CALGELPFLWVLRDTFRPHTDKLIF. In DNA, the CDR3 is TGTGCTCTTGGGGAACTTCCGTTCCTTTGGGTCCTTAGGGATACGTTCCGTCCGCACACCGATAAACTCATCTTT. The rearrangement links TRDV1 to TRDJ1; 8 nucleotides agree with TRDD3. The J gene, missing from TCRdb, was assigned here through DNA to germline matching. Germline values: CDR1 TSWWSYY, CDR2 QGS. V lost 0 bases and J lost 0; bases outside the gene matches: 30. The length of the CDR3 is 25 residues.